The TCR beta chain described here comes from a study of blood T cell repertoires in COVID-19. On the study more broadly: Samples representing acute and convalescent COVID-19 were sourced from the United States, Italy and Spain.

Sequencing used immunoSEQ multiplex PCR; TCRdb keeps in-frame clones, though not all of them. The sample includes 300,000 to 500,000 clones, roughly 90% of them seen just once. Between the trimmed V and J ends, which lost 7 bases and 4 bases, there was a span of 16 bases. This CDR3 is 13 amino acids long. The germline gives CDR1 SQVTM, CDR2 ANQGSEA. The cohort comprised adults aged roughly 18 to 90 years residing in around 25 US areas. V gene TRBV29-1 combines with J gene TRBJ1-1, with D perhaps matching TRBD1 (5 bases). This clonotype originated in a woman in her 30s with acute COVID-19. The sequenced sample consisted of PBMCs or T cells enriched from blood (not recorded which). CDR3: CSAAGTRFTEAFF. DNA for the CDR3: TGCAGCGCTGCAGGGACTCGATTCACTGAAGCTTTCTTT. Based on the CDR3 plus reference TRBV29-1 and TRBJ1-1, the full variable domain is SAVISQKPSRDICQRGTSLTIQCQVDSQVTMMFWYRQQPGQSLTLIATANQGSEATYESGFVIDKFPISRPNLTFSTLTVSNMSPEDSSIYLCSAAGTRFTEAFFGQGTRLTVV.